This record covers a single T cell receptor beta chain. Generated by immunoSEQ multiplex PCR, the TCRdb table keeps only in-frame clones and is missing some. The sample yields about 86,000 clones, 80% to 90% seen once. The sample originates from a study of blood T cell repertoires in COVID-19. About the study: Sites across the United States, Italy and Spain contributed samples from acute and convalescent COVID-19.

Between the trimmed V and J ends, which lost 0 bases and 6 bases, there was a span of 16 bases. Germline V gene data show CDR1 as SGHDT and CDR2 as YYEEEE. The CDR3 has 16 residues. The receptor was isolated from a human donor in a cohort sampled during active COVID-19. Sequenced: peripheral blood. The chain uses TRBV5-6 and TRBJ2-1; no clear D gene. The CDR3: CASSLGLASTRNEQFF. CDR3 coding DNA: TGTGCCAGCAGCTTGGGGTTAGCAAGCACCCGCAATGAGCAGTTCTTC.